This T cell receptor beta chain was sequenced during a study of cytomegalovirus exposure and HLA in healthy donors. Study results and limitations: In a later analysis, parvovirus B19, influenza, CMV and Epstein-Barr virus appeared linked to several top co-occurrence clusters.

Worth noting for this clone: The antigen remains undetermined.

The study ran its PCR with 60 Vbeta and 13 Jbeta primers. Sequencing used immunoSEQ multiplex PCR; TCRdb keeps in-frame clones, though not all of them. In the table there are some 90,000 clones, roughly 81% of which are singletons. This CDR3 contains 16 residues. V shed 4 bases, J shed 0 bases, and the junction held 7 bases outside the gene matches. CDR1 KGHSH and CDR2 LQKENI come from the germline V gene. The source of this sequence is a man aged 35 to 55 in good health and CMV-seronegative. Input material: PBMCs. V usage is TRBV18 and J usage is TRBJ1-1; 8 bases agree with TRBD1. The CDR3 sequence is CASSHTPDRVNTEAFF. In nucleotides, the CDR3 is TGTGCCAGCTCACACACCCCGGACAGGGTGAACACTGAAGCTTTCTTT.